This TCR beta chain was retrieved from a study of blood T cell repertoires in COVID-19. The overall study: Whether acute or convalescent, the COVID-19 samples came from the United States, Italy and Spain. T cells, B-cell-depleted T cells, or PBMCs provided the cDNA or gDNA that served as material.

Trimming removed 2 bases from V and 1 base from J, with 8 bases in between. Looked up from germline, CDR1 is MNHEY and CDR2 is SVGAGI. The CDR3 has 14 residues. With regard to this clone: This specimen includes other DNA sequences encoding the same CDR3.

Original processing notes: Amplification of reference gene primers was used by the study to estimate nucleated cell counts. Data came from immunoSEQ multiplex PCR; TCRdb stores just in-frame clones and leaves some out. V, J and clone size are those of that table, while D and trimming were read from the DNA. The sample lists roughly 20,000 clones, around 83% occurring once. This chain joins TRBV6-5 and TRBJ1-1; no reliable D call. What was sequenced was peripheral blood. This TCR was sampled from a human donor in a cohort sampled during active COVID-19. For the CDR3, the DNA is TGTGCCAGCAGTTACGGGGAGTCGAACACTGAAGCTTTCTTT. Translation gives CASSYGESNTEAFF.